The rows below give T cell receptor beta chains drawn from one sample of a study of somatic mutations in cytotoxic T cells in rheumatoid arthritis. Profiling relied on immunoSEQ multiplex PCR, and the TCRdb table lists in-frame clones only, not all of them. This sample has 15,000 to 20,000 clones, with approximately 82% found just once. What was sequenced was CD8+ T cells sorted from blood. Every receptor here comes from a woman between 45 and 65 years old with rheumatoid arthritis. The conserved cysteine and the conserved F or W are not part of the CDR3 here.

CDR3: ATRQGLRELGETQY
J: TRBJ2-5
V: TRBV7-2

CDR3: ASSPAYEQY
J: TRBJ2-7
V: TRBV5-5

CDR3: ASSPSYNSPLH
J: TRBJ1-6
V: TRBV10-1

CDR3: ASSQVGVDTQY
J: TRBJ2-3
V: TRBV4-1

CDR3: ASSAATPGPGELF
J: TRBJ2-2
V: TRBV9

CDR3: ASSQDSGIRQDYEQY
J: TRBJ2-7
V: TRBV4-1

CDR3: ASRDWLGTSGRSDTQY
J: TRBJ2-3
V: TRBV5-1

CDR3: ASSRGTSGGNTGELF
J: TRBJ2-2
V: TRBV4-1

CDR3: ASSADRYEQY
J: TRBJ2-7
V: TRBV25-1

CDR3: ASSWPGQGIETQY
J: TRBJ2-5
V: TRBV2

CDR3: AISESVVEAF
J: TRBJ1-1
V: TRBV10-3

CDR3: ASGYFPAGNNNEQF
J: TRBJ2-1
V: TRBV12-5

CDR3: ASMEIYNEQF
J: TRBJ2-1
V: TRBV7-9

CDR3: ASSLTNSGNTIY
J: TRBJ1-3
V: TRBV6-6

CDR3: ASTSGRTEAF
J: TRBJ1-1
V: TRBV19

CDR3: ASSSQGNGNTIY
J: TRBJ1-3
V: TRBV7-9

CDR3: ASSASGTGLHEQY
J: TRBJ2-7
V: TRBV9

CDR3: ASSLAEFSFHEQF
J: TRBJ2-1
V: TRBV5-4

CDR3: ASSQEAGWPDTQY
J: TRBJ2-3
V: TRBV4-1

CDR3: ASSLSITYRPYEQY
J: TRBJ2-7
V: TRBV27

CDR3: ATSRDTLAGAHTDTQY
J: TRBJ2-3
V: TRBV15

CDR3: ASSLGQDTEAF
J: TRBJ1-1
V: TRBV5-1

CDR3: ASTMGGIEAF
J: TRBJ1-1
V: TRBV11-2

CDR3: ASSQGPGGVTGNEKLF
J: TRBJ1-4
V: TRBV4-3

CDR3: ASSWTGYTYEQY
J: TRBJ2-7
V: TRBV27

CDR3: ASSQGGLGRAEQF
J: TRBJ2-1
V: TRBV4-3

CDR3: ASSLSSSGRGSEETQY
J: TRBJ2-5
V: TRBV7-9

CDR3: ASSLMRVGNTIY
J: TRBJ1-3
V: TRBV28

CDR3: ASSWGEGFEAF
J: TRBJ1-1
V: TRBV5-1

CDR3: ASSPEGSNQPQH
J: TRBJ1-5
V: TRBV27

CDR3: ASSVGFGYT
J: TRBJ1-2
V: TRBV25-1

CDR3: AIGVGQGTGELF
J: TRBJ2-2
V: TRBV10-3

CDR3: ASSEVGEISRPQY
J: TRBJ2-5
V: TRBV6-1

CDR3: ASSPPRTPSTDTQY
J: TRBJ2-3
V: TRBV27

CDR3: ASSQIRGPGEQY
J: TRBJ2-7
V: TRBV14

CDR3: ASSPSGTYERY
J: TRBJ2-7
V: TRBV6-5

CDR3: ASHPTGPNQETQY
J: TRBJ2-5
V: TRBV7-9

CDR3: ASSVMDTYNEQF
J: TRBJ2-1
V: TRBV9

CDR3: ASTLPSGRAADTQY
J: TRBJ2-3
V: TRBV28